This is a list of T cell receptor beta chains from one sample in a study of identical twins. TCRdb analysed the 5' RACE reads with MiXCR anew, one entry per CDR3 protein. The sample includes hundreds of thousands of distinct CDR3 sequences, roughly 8% seen only once; the top ten take around 0.98%. These same records also appear under a second study, on yellow fever vaccine responses in identical twins.

The sample consisted of PBMCs. All receptors derive from a woman aged 18-29 years in good health. Each CDR3 is given with its conserved first and last residue. D genes are given only for firm matches. Some rows have no size entry. The others give once, few or many, or a class for an expanded clone.

TRBJ1-5 | NA | NA | TRBV3-1 | CASSQVRNQPQHF | TGTGCCAGCAGCCAAGTCCGGAATCAGCCCCAGCATTTT
TRBJ2-2 | NA | NA | TRBV24-1 | CATSLTTGELFF | TGTGCCACCAGTTTGACCACCGGGGAGCTGTTTTTT
TRBJ2-3 | NA | few | TRBV20-1 | CSARSEPVTDTQYF | TGCAGTGCTAGGTCCGAGCCCGTCACAGATACGCAGTATTTT
TRBJ2-1 | TRBD2 | once | TRBV7-6 | CASSHLPEQRGTNNEQFF | TGTGCCAGCAGCCACCTTCCTGAACAGCGGGGGACTAACAATGAGCAGTTCTTC
TRBJ2-7 | NA | few | TRBV20-1 | CSARAFVNPADHYEQYF | TGCAGTGCTAGAGCGTTCGTGAACCCGGCCGACCACTACGAGCAGTACTTC
TRBJ2-7 | NA | few | TRBV28 | CASRTGTTEQYF | TGTGCCAGCAGGACCGGGACAACTGAGCAGTACTTC
TRBJ2-1 | NA | many | TRBV10-3 | CAISESDDSSYNEQFF | TGTGCCATCAGTGAGTCTGACGATAGCTCCTACAATGAGCAGTTCTTC
TRBJ2-3 | NA | NA | TRBV2 | CASSPSSRRLAPSTDTQYF | TGTGCCAGCAGCCCTTCGTCACGGCGATTAGCCCCTAGCACAGATACGCAGTATTTT
TRBJ1-5 | NA | few | TRBV6-1 | CASDQRGGGGQPQHF | TGTGCCAGCGATCAGAGAGGGGGTGGGGGTCAGCCCCAGCATTTT
TRBJ2-3 | NA | NA | TRBV4-2 | CASSPRASAPDTQYF | TGTGCCAGCAGCCCCCGGGCTAGCGCCCCAGATACGCAGTATTTT
TRBJ2-5 | NA | few | TRBV7-2 | CASSLRTNQYF | TGTGCCAGCAGCTTAAGGACTAACCAGTACTTC
TRBJ2-3 | NA | NA | TRBV7-9 | CASSPRYDRESTDTQYF | TGTGCCAGCAGCCCAAGGTACGACCGGGAAAGCACAGATACGCAGTATTTT
TRBJ2-7 | NA | few | TRBV29-1 | CSALTVGTPHSYEQYF | TGCAGCGCCTTAACCGTGGGGACGCCCCACTCCTACGAGCAGTACTTC
TRBJ2-1 | NA | many | TRBV12-3/TRBV12-4 | CASSPWGKTSYNEQFF | TGTGCCAGCAGTCCCTGGGGGAAGACAAGTTACAATGAGCAGTTCTTC
TRBJ2-6 | NA | NA | TRBV4-2 | CASSQEGNSGANVLTF | TGTGCCAGCAGCCAAGAAGGGAACTCTGGGGCCAACGTCCTGACTTTC
TRBJ2-3 | NA | few | TRBV6-4 | CASAFLAEGPTDTQYF | TGTGCCAGCGCGTTCTTAGCTGAGGGTCCAACAGATACGCAGTATTTT
TRBJ2-2 | TRBD2 | NA | TRBV27 | CASSLPLAGGYTGELFF | TGTGCCAGCAGTCTTCCTTTGGCGGGAGGGTACACCGGGGAGCTGTTTTTT
TRBJ1-2 | NA | NA | TRBV24-1 | CATSSWGSNYGYTF | TGTGCCACCAGTTCATGGGGATCGAACTATGGCTACACCTTC